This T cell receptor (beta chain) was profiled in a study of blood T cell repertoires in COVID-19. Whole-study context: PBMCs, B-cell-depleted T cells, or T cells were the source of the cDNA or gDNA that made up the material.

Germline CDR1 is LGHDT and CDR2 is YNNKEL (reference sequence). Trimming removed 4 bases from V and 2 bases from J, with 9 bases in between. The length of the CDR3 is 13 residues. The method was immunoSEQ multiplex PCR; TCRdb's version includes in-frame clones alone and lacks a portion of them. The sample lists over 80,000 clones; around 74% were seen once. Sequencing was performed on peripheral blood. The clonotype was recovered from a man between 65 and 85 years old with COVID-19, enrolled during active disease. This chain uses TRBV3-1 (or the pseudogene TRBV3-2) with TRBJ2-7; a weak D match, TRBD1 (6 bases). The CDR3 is CASSRTGTYEQYF. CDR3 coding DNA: TGTGCCAGCAGCCGTACAGGGACCTACGAGCAGTACTTC.